What follows are 25 T cell receptor beta chains derived from one specimen sequenced in a study of T cell clonality in common variable immunodeficiency. Notes on the study in general: Common variable immunodeficiency TCR beta sequences reportedly had fewer deletions and N-nucleotide insertions.

Their specific antigens are unknown. Method: immunoSEQ multiplex PCR; TCRdb's copy keeps in-frame clones and lacks some. The sample offers 8,500 to 10,000 clones and no singletons, the top ten holding about 4.5%. The sample consisted of peripheral blood mononuclear cells. Receptor source: a human donor with common variable immunodeficiency.

The table lists this clone with a few counts. The missing CDR3 end, 3 residues past where the read stops, is filled in from the germline J gene. The V gene is TRBV6-2 or TRBV6-3, the J gene TRBJ2-5, with 12 bases fitting TRBD2. Germline V gene data show CDR1 as MNHEY and CDR2 as SVGEGT. Unmatched junction bases numbered 5, after V lost 5 bases and J lost 4 bases. The CDR3 contains 15 residues. CDR3 amino acids: CASSGLAGTRETQYF. CDR3 bases read: TGTGCCAGCAGTGGACTAGCGGGGACGCGAGAGACC.

A note on this clone: The read terminates 3 residues before the CDR3 end, so the remaining end is supplied by the germline J gene. This chain uses TRBV6-2 or TRBV6-3 with TRBJ1-5; TRBD1 might be the D (6 bases). The germline V and J ends were trimmed by 8 bases and 2 bases, with 16 bases remaining between them. The V gene's germline CDR1 is MNHEY and CDR2 SVGEGT. This CDR3 has 15 residues. This CDR3 is CASGSTGLGNQPQHF. The part of the CDR3 DNA that was read is TGTGCCAGCGGGTCCACAGGGTTAGGCAATCAGCCC.

This clone was counted at least ten times. The read halts 3 residues ahead of the CDR3 end, with the missing end drawn from the germline J gene. V usage is TRBV3-1 (or the pseudogene TRBV3-2) and J usage is TRBJ2-7; TRBD1 aligns across 11 bases. Germline-derived CDR1 and CDR2 are LGHDT and YNNKEL (reference sequence). The CDR3 contains 15 residues. V was pared by 5 bases and J by 4 bases, with 7 bases of the junction left unmatched. The CDR3 protein is CASSSRDRGYYEQYF. The sequenced CDR3 bases are TGTGCCAGCAGCAGCCGGGACAGGGGGTATTACGAG.

This clone is termed medium-sized (0.01 to 0.1%). The read ends 3 residues shy of where the CDR3 ends; the end is completed using the germline J gene. The chain has TRBV5-1 and TRBJ2-5; 7 nucleotides match TRBD1. The CDR3 length is 15 residues. V trimming: 0 bases; J trimming: 1 base; junction bases outside the gene matches: 3. The germline V gene encodes CDR1 SGHRS and CDR2 YFSETQ. The CDR3 region is CASSLAAGGQETQYF. CDR3 DNA, as far as it was read: TGCGCCAGCAGCTTGGCTGCAGGGGGCCAAGAGACC.

This clone was seen at least ten times. Read coverage stops 3 residues before the CDR3 terminus; the germline J gene supplies the remainder. The chain couples TRBV19 to TRBJ1-5; D is undetermined. This CDR3 has 12 residues. Trimming shortened V by 5 bases and J by 4 bases, and 6 bases separated the two germline ends. Germline V gene data show CDR1 as LNHDA and CDR2 as SQIVND (reference sequence). CDR3: CASSPLNQPQHF. The CDR3 DNA, read in part, is TGTGCCAGTAGTCCCCTGAATCAGCCC.

This clone has ten or more counts. The read halts 3 residues ahead of the CDR3 end, with the missing end drawn from the germline J gene. The rearrangement joins TRBV5-1 to TRBJ2-7; possible D gene TRBD1, 6 bases. Deletions cut 0 bases from V and 5 bases from J, with 33 bases between. In germline, CDR1 is SGHRS, CDR2 YFSETQ. There are 21 residues in the CDR3. CDR3 DNA, as far as it was read: TGCGCCAGCAGCTTGGGGGGGAACGGACAGTTCTATGCATGGTCTCCGGACGAG. Protein product: CASSLGGNGQFYAWSPDE. The whole CDR3 protein is CASSLGGNGQFYAWSPDEQYF. Based on the CDR3 plus reference TRBV5-1 and TRBJ2-7, the full variable domain is KAGVTQTPRYLIKTRGQQVTLSCSPISGHRSVSWYQQTPGQGLQFLFEYFSETQRNKGNFPGRFSGRQFSNSRSEMNVSTLELGDSALYLCASSLGGNGQFYAWSPDEQYFGPGTRLTVT.

The table lists this clone with many counts. The sequenced fragment ends 3 residues before the CDR3 boundary, so the rest is inferred from the germline J gene. The rearrangement links TRBV19 to TRBJ2-7; the match to TRBD2 covers 8 bases. Per the germline V gene, CDR1 is LNHDA and CDR2 is SQIVND (reference sequence). This CDR3 is built from 12 residues. V lost 4 bases, J lost 5 bases, and 1 base stayed unmatched. CDR3 region: CASSSGGNEQYF. The sequenced part of the CDR3 DNA is TGTGCCAGTAGTAGCGGGGGGAACGAG.

In its sample, this clone was seen many times. The CDR3 end is not reached by the read, which stops 3 residues before it; the germline J gene fills it in. This sequence joins TRBV7-8 and TRBJ2-3; D unclear. The CDR3 is 14 amino acids. Germline-derived CDR1 and CDR2 are SGHVS and FQNEAQ. V dropped 5 bases and J dropped 0 bases, with 9 bases sitting between them. The CDR3 DNA, read in part, is TGTGCCAGCAGCATAACAGAAAGCACAGATACG. As protein: CASSITESTDT. The complete CDR3 sequence is CASSITESTDTQYF.

This clone was observed at least ten times. From the germline J gene comes the end of the CDR3, since the read stops 3 residues before it. The chain is built from TRBV7-9 and TRBJ1-1; 7 bases are a match to TRBD1. The germline V gene has CDR1 SEHNR and CDR2 FQNEAQ (reference sequence). The length of the CDR3 is 15 residues. J was trimmed by 4 bases and V by 5 bases; bases with no gene match: 10. Incomplete CDR3 DNA: TGTGCCAGCAGCCCCCTAGGCAGGGGGACCACTGAA. Translated: CASSPLGRGTTE. The complete CDR3 sequence is CASSPLGRGTTEAFF.

This clone was counted at least ten times. The read gets to within 3 residues of the CDR3 end, and the germline J gene fills in the rest. This rearrangement joins TRBV14 to TRBJ2-5, with TRBD2 identical over 11 bases. V was clipped by 3 bases and J by 5 bases; unmatched bases: 8. Germline V gene sequence: CDR1 SGHDN, CDR2 FVKESK. This CDR3 spans 16 amino acids. This CDR3 reads CASSQPSGRSGETQYF. Incomplete CDR3 DNA: TGTGCCAGCAGCCAGCCTAGCGGGAGGTCAGGGGAGACC.

This clone occurred many times. Read sequence stops 3 residues before the CDR3 end, and the germline J gene provides the missing end. The chain employs TRBV7-8 and TRBJ2-3; 8 positions agree with TRBD2. This CDR3 has 15 residues. With 2 bases clipped from V and 2 bases from J, the junction kept 3 bases outside the gene matches. Germline-derived CDR1 and CDR2 are SGHVS and FQNEAQ. Partial CDR3 DNA: TGTGCCAGCAGCTTACGGGAGGGGTCCACAGATACG. Protein: CASSLREGSTDT. The CDR3 in its entirety is CASSLREGSTDTQYF.

This clone ranks as medium-sized (0.01 to 0.1%). CDR3 DNA, as far as it was read: TGTGCCAGCAGTGAGGGGGGACTAGCGGGAGTGGCCGGGGAG. It codes for CASSEGGLAGVAGE. Given in full, the CDR3 is CASSEGGLAGVAGELFF. The chain employs TRBV2 and TRBJ2-2, with 14 positions matching TRBD2. The sequence runs out 3 residues before the end of the CDR3; the remainder is reconstructed from the germline J gene. The germline V gene encodes CDR1 SNHLY and CDR2 FYNNEI. Trimming removed 3 bases from V and 6 bases from J; junction bases left unmatched: 6. The CDR3 spans 17 residues.

By share of the sample, this clone is medium-sized. The read ends 3 residues early relative to the CDR3; the germline J gene fills the gap. The V and J genes are TRBV7-9 and TRBJ2-1; no definite D call. The CDR3 has 12 amino acids. V lost 3 bases and J 9 bases, leaving 9 bases between the germline ends. Germline assignment: CDR1 SEHNR and CDR2 FQNEAQ (reference sequence). The CDR3 DNA, read in part, is TGTGCCAGCAGCTTTGTTCATTCTGAG. Translating it yields CASSFVHSE. The whole CDR3 region reads CASSFVHSEQFF.

About this clone itself: The CDR3 is cut off 3 residues early in the read; its end comes from the germline J gene. This chain uses TRBV2 with TRBJ2-3, with 7 bases identical to TRBD2. J was trimmed by 4 bases and V by 4 bases; bases with no gene match: 8. Germline V gene data show CDR1 as SNHLY and CDR2 as FYNNEI. This CDR3 is 15 amino acids long. CDR3 sequence reads: CASSGRREFADTQYF. CDR3 bases read: TGTGCCAGCAGTGGGCGGCGGGAGTTCGCAGATACG. The full variable domain, rest sourced from reference TRBV2 and TRBJ2-3, is EPEVTQTPSHQVTQMGQEVILRCVPISNHLYFYWYRQILGQKVEFLVSFYNNEISEKSEIFDDQFSVERPDGSNFTLKIRSTKLEDSAMYFCASSGRREFADTQYFGPGTRLTVL.

Only a few counts were recorded for this clone. The read terminates 3 residues ahead of where the CDR3 ends, so the germline J gene completes it. The gene calls are TRBV20-1 and TRBJ1-2; D is uncertain. This CDR3 has 14 residues. Germline lookup yields CDR1 DFQATT and CDR2 SNEGSKA (reference sequence). The sequenced CDR3 bases are TGCAGTGCTAGAGAATCGGCCTCCTTGGGCGGC. The encoded protein is CSARESASLGG. The entire CDR3 reads CSARESASLGGYTF.

At least ten counts were recorded for this clone. The CDR3 is cut off 3 residues early in the read; its end comes from the germline J gene. V gene TRBV28 combines with J gene TRBJ2-2, with D maybe TRBD1 (5 bases). This CDR3 is built from 13 residues. Germline values: CDR1 MDHEN, CDR2 SYDVKM. Trimming cost V 10 bases and J 7 bases, with 16 bases left between them. The CDR3 bases that were read are TGTGCCACCCCGGGTTGGCAGGGCGGGGAG. Translating gives CATPGWQGGE. The entire CDR3 protein reads CATPGWQGGELFF.

This clone has ten or more counts. The CDR3 is cut off 3 residues early in the read; its end comes from the germline J gene. The rearrangement links TRBV5-1 to TRBJ1-2; 11 nucleotides align to TRBD1. The J segment lost 7 bases and the V segment lost 1 base, leaving 9 bases of the junction unmatched. The length of the CDR3 is 16 residues. CDR1 and CDR2 (germline): SGHRS, YFSETQ. CDR3 DNA, as far as it was read: TGCGCCAGCAGCTTGCTAACCGGGACAGGGGGTCTTGGC. Its translation is CASSLLTGTGGLG. The entire CDR3 is CASSLLTGTGGLGYTF.

Many counts were recorded for this clone. Sequencing ends 3 residues short of the CDR3 end; the germline J gene provides the rest. This chain connects TRBV5-1 to TRBJ2-7, with TRBD1 matching over 10 bases. This CDR3 region has 13 residues. J was trimmed by 6 bases and V by 4 bases; bases with no gene match: 4. From germline, CDR1 is SGHRS and CDR2 YFSETQ. The CDR3 loop reads CASSGGQGREQYF. The DNA read from the CDR3 is TGCGCCAGCAGCGGGGGACAGGGGCGCGAG. Complete variable domain (other parts from reference TRBV5-1 and TRBJ2-7): KAGVTQTPRYLIKTRGQQVTLSCSPISGHRSVSWYQQTPGQGLQFLFEYFSETQRNKGNFPGRFSGRQFSNSRSEMNVSTLELGDSALYLCASSGGQGREQYFGPGTRLTVT.

In this sample, this clone turned up many times. Read data end 3 residues before the CDR3 end; the end is taken from the germline J gene. The chain links TRBV16 to TRBJ1-2; D remains unclear. The CDR3 spans 13 residues. V was shortened by 4 bases and J by 6 bases, with 12 bases between the two germline ends. Germline V CDR1 and CDR2: KGHSY, FQNENV. The covered CDR3 bases are TGTGCCAGCAGCCCTATCTGGACTCATGGC. It is translated as CASSPIWTHG. The whole CDR3 reads CASSPIWTHGYTF. The whole variable domain, remainder taken from reference TRBV16 and TRBJ1-2, is GEEVAQTPKHLVRGEGQKAKLYCAPIKGHSYVFWYQQVLKNEFKFLISFQNENVFDETGMPKERFSAKCLPNSPCSLEIQATKLEDSAVYFCASSPIWTHGYTFGSGTRLTVV.

This clone was seen many times. The read ends 3 residues before the CDR3 terminus; that terminus is restored from the germline J gene. The chain couples TRBV29-1 to TRBJ2-5; 10 nucleotides match TRBD1. The CDR3 covers 12 residues. Germline V gene lookup returns CDR1 SQVTM and CDR2 ANQGSEA. Trimming took 6 bases from V and 5 from J; bases not matched to a gene: 3. This CDR3 reads CSVDRGPETQYF. The sequenced part of the CDR3 DNA is TGCAGCGTCGACAGGGGGCCTGAGACC.

By frequency in the sample, this clone is medium-sized. The sequenced fragment ends 3 residues before the CDR3 boundary, so the rest is inferred from the germline J gene. The V and J genes are TRBV19 and TRBJ2-7; 10 bases match TRBD1. CDR3 length: 17 residues. Germline CDR1 LNHDA, CDR2 SQIVND (reference sequence). The V segment lost 2 bases and the J segment 4 bases; nucleotides outside the gene matches: 11. The DNA read from the CDR3 is TGTGCCAGTAGTATACGAGACAGGGGGCCCCCCCCTTACGAG. Protein product: CASSIRDRGPPPYE. The whole CDR3 protein reads CASSIRDRGPPPYEQYF.

This clone is deemed medium-sized. Sequencing ends 3 residues short of the CDR3 end; the germline J gene provides the rest. The V call is TRBV20-1, the J call TRBJ1-2; the match to TRBD1 covers 7 bases. The CDR3 has 13 amino acids. Germline V CDR1 and CDR2: DFQATT, SNEGSKA (reference sequence). The ends lost 4 bases at V and 0 bases at J; junction bases unmatched: 2. The CDR3 loop reads CSANRGANYGYTF. Partial CDR3 DNA: TGCAGTGCTAACAGGGGAGCTAACTATGGC.

At least ten counts were recorded for this clone. The read comes to an end 3 residues before the CDR3 does, leaving the germline J gene to fill in the end. The rearrangement joins TRBV2 to TRBJ2-3; perhaps TRBD1 as D (6 bases). Germline V CDR1 and CDR2: SNHLY, FYNNEI. This CDR3 contains 13 residues. V lost 6 bases, J lost 2 bases, and 9 bases lay in between. CDR3 in amino acids: CASRGQITDTQYF. CDR3 DNA (partial): TGTGCCAGCAGAGGACAGATCACAGATACG.

With respect to this clone: A much bigger clone sits one base away, suggesting this may be a read error. The sequence runs out 3 residues before the end of the CDR3; the remainder is reconstructed from the germline J gene. This sequence joins TRBV7-9 and TRBJ1-2; D remains ambiguous. CDR3 length: 15 amino acids. Germline V lookup: CDR1 SEHNR, CDR2 FQNEAQ (reference sequence). The CDR3 bases that were read are TGTGTCAGCAGCTCCGGACTAGCGGGAGTTTACGAG. It yields the protein CVSSSGLAGVYE. The complete CDR3 protein is CVSSSGLAGVYEYTF.

This clone was picked up many times. The read halts 3 residues ahead of the CDR3 end, with the missing end drawn from the germline J gene. The chain uses TRBV7-6 and TRBJ2-5, with 15 bases identical to TRBD2. CDR3 size: 18 residues. Germline V lookup: CDR1 SGHVS, CDR2 FNYEAQ. The trim removed 1 base at V and 4 bases at J, leaving 7 bases unmatched. The CDR3 DNA, read in part, is TGTGCCAGCAGCTTAGGGGGACTAGCGGGGGGTAGAGGAGAGACC. Its protein is CASSLGGLAGGRGET. The CDR3 as a whole reads CASSLGGLAGGRGETQYF. Full variable domain (remainder filled in from reference TRBV7-6 and TRBJ2-5): GAGVSQSPRYKVTKRGQDVALRCDPISGHVSLYWYRQALGQGPEFLTYFNYEAQQDKSGLPNDRFSAERPEGSISTLTIQRTEQRDSAMYRCASSLGGLAGGRGETQYFGPGTRLLVL.